This is a list of T cell receptor beta chains from one sample in a study of blood T cell repertoires in COVID-19. Sequencing was performed with immunoSEQ multiplex PCR; in TCRdb, only in-frame clones are kept and a portion is missing. This sample yields about 260,000 clones, of which around 89% are seen a single time; approximately 4.3% belongs to the top ten. Sequences were obtained from peripheral blood. The receptors come from a man aged 60 to 75 who had recovered from COVID-19. Each CDR3 is given with its conserved first and last residue. A D gene is named only where the DNA matches it firmly. Where a row states a size, it is once, few, many or the class of an expanded clone; other rows omit it.

>TRBD1|-|TRBV2|17|TRBJ1-5
CASSETRTGGNNQPQHF
TGTGCCAGCAGCGAGACTAGGACAGGGGGCAACAATCAGCCCCAGCATTTT
>TRBD2|once|TRBV7-2|15|TRBJ2-3
CASSSGIGGTDTQYF
TGTGCCAGCAGCAGCGGGATCGGGGGGACAGATACGCAGTATTTT
>-|-|TRBV24-1|15|TRBJ1-5
CATSGARRGNQPQHF
TGTGCCACCAGTGGCGCGAGGAGGGGCAATCAGCCCCAGCATTTT
>-|-|TRBV27|14|TRBJ1-2
CASSFGRGANGYTF
TGTGCCAGCAGTTTCGGGAGGGGCGCTAATGGCTACACCTTC
>TRBD1|-|TRBV14|14|TRBJ1-4
CASSQRDRGGKLFF
TGTGCCAGCAGCCAACGGGACAGGGGAGGAAAACTGTTTTTT
>TRBD1|-|TRBV7-8|13|TRBJ2-7
CASSLTGGYEQYF
TGTGCCAGCAGCTTAACAGGGGGCTACGAGCAGTACTTC
>-|-|TRBV7-2|13|TRBJ1-5
CASSLAGEGPQHF
TGTGCCAGCAGCTTAGCAGGGGAAGGGCCCCAGCATTTT
>-|-|TRBV7-2|11|TRBJ2-7
CASSFRNEQYF
TGTGCCAGCAGCTTCAGAAACGAGCAGTACTTC
>-|-|TRBV7-6|14|TRBJ1-6
CASSPPGYNSPLHF
TGTGCCAGCAGCCCCCCGGGCTATAATTCACCCCTCCACTTT
>-|once|TRBV10-2|15|TRBJ1-6
CASSESGSKDSPLHF
TGCGCCAGCAGTGAGTCCGGGTCAAAAGATTCACCCCTCCACTTT
>TRBD1|-|TRBV11-1|15|TRBJ2-2
CASRPTGGNTGELFF
TGTGCCAGCAGGCCGACAGGGGGCAACACCGGGGAGCTGTTTTTT
>-|-|TRBV4-1|15|TRBJ2-7
CASSQDPVNMDEQYF
TGCGCCAGCAGCCAAGATCCAGTAAACATGGACGAGCAGTACTTC
>TRBD1|-|TRBV6-2/TRBV6-3|14|TRBJ1-5
CASSGQGAIQPQHF
TGTGCCAGCAGTGGACAGGGGGCAATTCAGCCCCAGCATTTT
>TRBD1|-|TRBV7-9|14|TRBJ1-2
CASSGTAVNYGYTF
TGTGCCAGCAGCGGGACAGCAGTTAACTATGGCTACACCTTC
>-|-|TRBV30|14|TRBJ1-2
CAWSPGYHGNGYTF
TGTGCCTGGAGTCCAGGGTATCATGGAAATGGCTACACCTTC
>TRBD1|-|TRBV6-6|16|TRBJ2-7
CASSYSRTGSSYEQYF
TGTGCCAGCAGTTACTCTAGGACAGGGAGCTCCTACGAGCAGTACTTC
>TRBD1|-|TRBV7-9|14|TRBJ2-7
CASSLDRAGYEQYF
TGTGCCAGCAGCTTGGACAGGGCTGGCTACGAGCAGTACTTC
>TRBD1|-|TRBV9|14|TRBJ2-5
CASSVGQGQETQYF
TGTGCCAGCAGCGTGGGACAGGGGCAGGAGACCCAGTACTTC
>-|-|TRBV7-2|13|TRBJ2-3
CASSFRQGDTQYF
TGTGCCAGCAGCTTCCGGCAGGGGGATACGCAGTATTTT
>TRBD1|once|TRBV6-1|16|TRBJ2-1
CASSALRGQGNNEQFF
TGTGCCAGCAGTGCGCTACGGGGACAGGGCAACAATGAGCAGTTCTTC
>-|-|TRBV12-1|13|TRBJ2-1
CASSFELNNEQFF
TGTGCCAGCAGCTTTGAACTCAACAATGAGCAGTTCTTC
>-|once|TRBV29-1|12|TRBJ2-1
CSSESGGAGQFF
TGCAGCTCCGAATCGGGGGGCGCAGGGCAGTTCTTC
>TRBD1|few|TRBV27|14|TRBJ1-5
CASRTGGGYQPQHF
TGTGCCAGCAGGACAGGGGGAGGATATCAGCCCCAGCATTTT
>TRBD2|-|TRBV7-6|15|TRBJ2-7
CASSLAAGDSYEQYF
TGTGCCAGCAGCTTAGCTGCGGGGGACTCCTACGAGCAGTACTTC
>TRBD1|once|TRBV5-1|16|TRBJ2-7
CASSRTGVTSSYEQYF
TGCGCCAGCAGCAGGACAGGGGTAACGAGCTCCTACGAGCAGTACTTC
>-|once|TRBV15|17|TRBJ2-4
CATSRNGGVGGKNIQYF
TGTGCCACCAGCAGGAATGGTGGGGTCGGAGGTAAAAACATTCAGTACTTC
>TRBD1|-|TRBV6-2/TRBV6-3|16|TRBJ2-2
CASSSTGTGKGGELFF
TGTGCCAGCAGCTCGACCGGGACAGGGAAGGGCGGGGAGCTGTTTTTT
>TRBD2|-|TRBV9|17|TRBJ2-7
CASSTHAGLADSYEQYF
TGTGCCAGCAGCACCCACGCCGGACTAGCGGACTCCTACGAGCAGTACTTC
>-|-|TRBV9|17|TRBJ1-2
CASSVRTAQGRCIGYTF
TGTGCCAGCAGCGTTAGGACAGCACAGGGTAGGTGCATCGGCTACACCTTC
>-|-|TRBV5-1|15|TRBJ1-5
CASSLSGIGNQPQHF
TGCGCCAGCAGCTTGTCAGGTATCGGCAATCAGCCCCAGCATTTT
>-|-|TRBV11-1|12|TRBJ1-2
CASRGQYYGYTF
TGTGCCAGCCGGGGACAATACTATGGCTACACCTTC
>TRBD1|-|TRBV27|15|TRBJ1-4
CASSLSGTGREKLFF
TGTGCCAGCAGTTTATCCGGGACAGGGAGGGAAAAACTGTTTTTT
>-|-|TRBV15|13|TRBJ2-2
CATSSSGPGELFF
TGTGCCACCAGCAGCTCAGGCCCCGGGGAGCTGTTTTTT
>-|-|TRBV11-2|16|TRBJ2-7
CASSLDPRSGWYEQYF
TGTGCCAGCAGCTTAGACCCTAGGAGCGGGTGGTACGAGCAGTACTTC
>TRBD1|-|TRBV4-2|16|TRBJ1-6
CASSYGTGKGNSPLHF
TGTGCCAGCAGCTACGGGACAGGGAAGGGAAATTCACCCCTCCACTTT
>-|-|TRBV6-5|13|TRBJ1-2
CASSRNRGYGYTF
TGTGCCAGCAGTCGAAACCGGGGCTATGGCTACACCTTC
>-|few|TRBV4-2|16|TRBJ1-3
CASSQDSQGGGNTIYF
TGTGCCAGCAGCCAAGATTCACAGGGTGGGGGAAACACCATATATTTT
>TRBD1|once|TRBV24-1|15|TRBJ1-2
CATSDSGQGRNGYTF
TGTGCCACCAGTGACTCGGGACAGGGCAGGAACGGCTACACCTTC
>TRBD2|-|TRBV9|16|TRBJ2-2
CASNLGGRANTGELFF
TGTGCCAGCAACCTGGGAGGGAGAGCGAACACCGGGGAGCTGTTTTTT
>TRBD1|-|TRBV18|13|TRBJ1-2
CASADRVTYGYTF
TGTGCCAGCGCAGACAGGGTCACCTATGGCTACACCTTC
>TRBD1|-|TRBV19|15|TRBJ2-7
CASSSLRGRRDEQYF
TGTGCCAGTAGCAGCCTCAGGGGGCGCAGGGACGAGCAGTACTTC
>-|-|TRBV11-1|16|TRBJ2-4
CASSRFMGATKNIQYF
TGTGCCAGCAGTCGTTTTATGGGGGCGACCAAAAACATTCAGTACTTC
>TRBD1|-|TRBV19|16|TRBJ2-3
CASSPLTGGSADTQYF
TGTGCCAGTAGTCCCCTCACAGGGGGAAGCGCAGATACGCAGTATTTT
>TRBD1|-|TRBV4-1|16|TRBJ2-3
CASSLGQGALTDTQYF
TGCGCCAGCAGCCTCGGACAGGGGGCCCTCACAGATACGCAGTATTTT
>-|-|TRBV7-9|12|TRBJ2-7
CASSSGQTRGYF
TGTGCCAGCAGCTCCGGACAGACCCGAGGGTACTTC
>TRBD2|-|TRBV7-8|16|TRBJ2-3
CASSSRLAVGTDTQYF
TGTGCCAGCAGCTCCCGACTAGCAGTAGGGACAGATACGCAGTATTTT
>-|few|TRBV14|15|TRBJ2-6
CASSPQYSGANVLTF
TGTGCCAGCAGCCCTCAGTACTCTGGGGCCAACGTCCTGACTTTC
>-|-|TRBV3-1/TRBV3-2|18|TRBJ2-1
CASSQRLLVTKRSDEQFF
TGTGCCAGCAGCCAAAGGTTGTTGGTGACTAAACGAAGCGATGAGCAGTTCTTC
>-|-|TRBV11-2|16|TRBJ1-3
CASSMGQSKSGNTIYF
TGTGCCAGCAGCATGGGACAATCTAAATCTGGAAACACCATATATTTT
>-|-|TRBV4-2|15|TRBJ1-4
CASSRETGGNEKLFF
TGTGCCAGCAGCCGAGAGACTGGGGGCAATGAAAAACTGTTTTTT
>TRBD1|-|TRBV19|17|TRBJ2-2
CASSMGGDRVNTGELFF
TGTGCCAGTAGTATGGGAGGGGACAGGGTGAACACCGGGGAGCTGTTTTTT
>-|-|TRBV10-3|19|TRBJ1-5
CAISESSRQLGSSNQPQHF
TGTGCCATCAGTGAGTCGAGTAGACAGTTAGGAAGCAGCAATCAGCCCCAGCATTTT
>-|few|TRBV18|14|TRBJ2-2
CASSPRQNTGELFF
TGTGCCAGCTCACCACGGCAGAACACCGGGGAGCTGTTTTTT
>-|few|TRBV6-5|16|TRBJ1-1
CASSYSVGAGNTEAFF
TGTGCCAGCAGTTATAGCGTGGGGGCAGGGAACACTGAAGCTTTCTTT
>TRBD1|-|TRBV4-2|14|TRBJ1-1
CASRQGQENTEAFF
TGTGCCAGCAGGCAGGGACAGGAGAACACTGAAGCTTTCTTT
>TRBD1|-|TRBV7-2|16|TRBJ1-2
CASSPRSGTGVGGYTF
TGTGCCAGCAGCCCTCGCTCCGGGACAGGGGTTGGTGGCTACACCTTC
>-|few|TRBV29-1|8|TRBJ1-1
CSAGGAFF
TGCAGCGCCGGAGGAGCTTTCTTT
>-|-|TRBV12-3/TRBV12-4|12|TRBJ2-5
CASSQGGETQYF
TGTGCCAGCAGTCAGGGTGGGGAGACCCAGTACTTC
>TRBD2|-|TRBV11-3|15|TRBJ2-3
CASSLKRTSADTQYF
TGTGCCAGCAGCCTAAAAAGAACTAGCGCAGATACGCAGTATTTT